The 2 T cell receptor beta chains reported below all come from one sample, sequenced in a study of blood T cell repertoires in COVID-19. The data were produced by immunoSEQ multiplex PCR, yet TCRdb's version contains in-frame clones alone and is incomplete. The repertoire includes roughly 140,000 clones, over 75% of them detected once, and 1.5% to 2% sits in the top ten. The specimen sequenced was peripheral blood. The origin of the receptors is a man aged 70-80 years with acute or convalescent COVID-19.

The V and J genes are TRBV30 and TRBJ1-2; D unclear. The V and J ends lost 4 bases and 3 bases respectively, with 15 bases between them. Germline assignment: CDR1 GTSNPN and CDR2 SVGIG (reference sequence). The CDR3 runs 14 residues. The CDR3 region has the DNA TGTGCCTGGACTCCAACGGGGTTCGACTATGGCTACACCTTC. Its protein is CAWTPTGFDYGYTF.

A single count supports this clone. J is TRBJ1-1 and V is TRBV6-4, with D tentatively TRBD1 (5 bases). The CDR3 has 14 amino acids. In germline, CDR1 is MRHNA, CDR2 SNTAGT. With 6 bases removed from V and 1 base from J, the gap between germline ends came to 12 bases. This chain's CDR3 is CASSGGFGNTEAFF. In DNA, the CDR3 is TGTGCCAGCAGCGGGGGGTTTGGGAACACTGAAGCTTTCTTT.